This T cell receptor beta chain was identified during a study of blood T cells in healthy people across ages. For the study at large: Capture by template switching was about one barcoded beta molecule per two T cells.

With a J-beta primer mix and a sample-barcoded 5' primer, a second PCR ran about 7 to 11 cycles. TCRdb fed the 5' RACE reads into MiXCR, producing one record per CDR3 protein. This repertoire shows under 2,000,000 distinct CDR3 sequences, 49% found once; its top ten account for approximately 2.1%. The donors, all healthy, were Caucasians living in Russia, aged 6 to 90. This CDR3 is 15 amino acids long. The V end lost 6 bases, the J end lost 3 bases, and 14 bases lay between the germline ends. CDR1 is KGHDR and CDR2 is SFDVKD in the germline V gene. This sequence originates from a woman aged 40 to 55 in good health. V and J are TRBV24-1 and TRBJ2-1; no clear D gene. Sequenced input: blood. This CDR3 reads CATSPGELIYNEQFF. The CDR3 DNA reads as TGTGCCACCAGTCCAGGCGAATTAATCTACAATGAGCAGTTCTTC.